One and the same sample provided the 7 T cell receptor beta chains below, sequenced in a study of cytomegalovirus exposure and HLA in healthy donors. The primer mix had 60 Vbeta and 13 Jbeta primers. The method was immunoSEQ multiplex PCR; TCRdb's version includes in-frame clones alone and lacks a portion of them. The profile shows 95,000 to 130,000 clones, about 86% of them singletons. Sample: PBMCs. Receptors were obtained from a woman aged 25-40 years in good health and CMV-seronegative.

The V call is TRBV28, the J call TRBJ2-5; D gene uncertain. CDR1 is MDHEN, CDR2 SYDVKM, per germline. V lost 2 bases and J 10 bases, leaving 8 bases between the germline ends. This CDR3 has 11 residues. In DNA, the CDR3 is TGTGCCAGCAGTTTAAAAAGAGGCCAGTACTTC. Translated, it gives CASSLKRGQYF.

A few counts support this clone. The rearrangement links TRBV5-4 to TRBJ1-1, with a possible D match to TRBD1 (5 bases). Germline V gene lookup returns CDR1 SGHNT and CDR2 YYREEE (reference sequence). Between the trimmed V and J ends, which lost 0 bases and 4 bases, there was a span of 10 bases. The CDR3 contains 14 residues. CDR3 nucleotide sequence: TGTGCCAGCAGCTTGGAAGGGGCGGCCACTGAAGCTTTCTTT. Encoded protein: CASSLEGAATEAFF.

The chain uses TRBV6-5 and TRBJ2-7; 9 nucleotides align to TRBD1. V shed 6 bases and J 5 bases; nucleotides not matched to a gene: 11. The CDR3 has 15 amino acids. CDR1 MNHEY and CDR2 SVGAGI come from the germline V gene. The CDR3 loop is CASRAQGTGQDEQYF. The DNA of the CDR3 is TGTGCCAGCAGGGCACAAGGGACAGGGCAGGACGAGCAGTACTTC.

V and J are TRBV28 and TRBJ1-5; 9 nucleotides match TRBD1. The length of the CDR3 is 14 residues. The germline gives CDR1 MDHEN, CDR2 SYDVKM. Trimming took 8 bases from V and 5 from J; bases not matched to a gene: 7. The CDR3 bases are TGTGCCAGCTCTTACAGGGGGCGAGATCAGCCCCAGCATTTT. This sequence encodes CASSYRGRDQPQHF.

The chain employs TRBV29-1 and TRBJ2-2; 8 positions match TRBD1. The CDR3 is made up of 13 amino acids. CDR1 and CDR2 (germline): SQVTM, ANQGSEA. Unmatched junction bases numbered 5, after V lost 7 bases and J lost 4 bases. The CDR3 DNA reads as TGCAGCGGCGGACAGGGACGCACCGGGGAGCTGTTTTTT. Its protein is CSGGQGRTGELFF.

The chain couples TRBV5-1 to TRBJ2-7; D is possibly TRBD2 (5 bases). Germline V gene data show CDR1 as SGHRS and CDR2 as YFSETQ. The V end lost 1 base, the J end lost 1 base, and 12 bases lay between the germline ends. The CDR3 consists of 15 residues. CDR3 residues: CASSLTSDFSYEQYF. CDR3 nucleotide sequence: TGCGCCAGCAGCTTGACATCGGACTTTTCCTACGAGCAGTACTTC.

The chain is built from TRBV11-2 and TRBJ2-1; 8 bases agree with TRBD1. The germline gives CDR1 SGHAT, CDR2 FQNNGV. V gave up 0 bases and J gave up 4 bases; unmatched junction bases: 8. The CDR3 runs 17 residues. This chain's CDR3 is CASSLEFRTGPYNEQFF. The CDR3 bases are TGTGCCAGCAGCTTAGAATTTAGGACAGGGCCTTACAATGAGCAGTTCTTC.